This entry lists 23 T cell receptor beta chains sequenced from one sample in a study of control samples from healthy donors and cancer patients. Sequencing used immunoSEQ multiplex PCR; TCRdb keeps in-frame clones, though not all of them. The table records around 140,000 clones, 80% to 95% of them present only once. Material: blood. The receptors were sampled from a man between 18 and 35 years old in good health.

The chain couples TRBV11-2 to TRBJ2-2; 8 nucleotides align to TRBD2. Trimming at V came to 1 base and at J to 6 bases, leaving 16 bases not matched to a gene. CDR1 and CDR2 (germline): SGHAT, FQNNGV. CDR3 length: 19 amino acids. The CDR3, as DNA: TGTGCCAGCAGCTTAGCCCCTAACGGGGGGGCCTTGACGTCCGGGGAGCTGTTTTTT. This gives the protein CASSLAPNGGALTSGELFF.

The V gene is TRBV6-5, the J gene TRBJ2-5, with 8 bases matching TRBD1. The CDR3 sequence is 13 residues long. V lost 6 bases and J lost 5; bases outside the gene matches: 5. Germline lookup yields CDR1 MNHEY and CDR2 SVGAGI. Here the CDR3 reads CASSRTGRETQYF. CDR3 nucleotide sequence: TGTGCCAGCAGCCGGACAGGGAGGGAGACCCAGTACTTC.

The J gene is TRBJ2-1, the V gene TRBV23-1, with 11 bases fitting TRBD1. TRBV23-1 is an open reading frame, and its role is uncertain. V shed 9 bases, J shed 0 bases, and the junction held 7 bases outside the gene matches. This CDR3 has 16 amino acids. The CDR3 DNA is TGCGCCAGGAGGGGGACAGGGGGGAGCTCCTACAATGAGCAGTTCTTC. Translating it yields CARRGTGGSSYNEQFF.

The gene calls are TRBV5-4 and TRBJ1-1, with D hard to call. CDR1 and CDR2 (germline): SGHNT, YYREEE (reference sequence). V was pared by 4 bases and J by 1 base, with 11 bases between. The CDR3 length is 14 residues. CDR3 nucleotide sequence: TGTGCCAGCAGCCCCCGGACCTCGAACACTGAAGCTTTCTTT. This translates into CASSPRTSNTEAFF. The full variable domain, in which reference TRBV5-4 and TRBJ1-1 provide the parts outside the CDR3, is ETGVTQSPTHLIKTRGQQVTLRCSSQSGHNTVSWYQQALGQGPQFIFQYYREEENGRGNFPPRFSGLQFPNYSSELNVNALELDDSALYLCASSPRTSNTEAFFGQGTRLTVV.

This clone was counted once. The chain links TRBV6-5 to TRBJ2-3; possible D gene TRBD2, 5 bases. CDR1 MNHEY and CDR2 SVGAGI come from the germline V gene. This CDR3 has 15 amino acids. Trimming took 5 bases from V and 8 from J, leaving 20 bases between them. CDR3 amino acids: CASSSAVGEVGTQYF. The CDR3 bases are TGTGCCAGCAGTAGTGCGGTCGGGGAAGTAGGTACGCAGTATTTT.

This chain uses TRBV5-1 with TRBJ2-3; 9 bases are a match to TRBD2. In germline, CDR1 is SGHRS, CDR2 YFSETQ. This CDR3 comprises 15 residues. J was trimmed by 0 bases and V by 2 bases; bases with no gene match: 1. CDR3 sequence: CASSLAGGSTDTQYF. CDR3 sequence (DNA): TGCGCCAGCAGCTTAGCGGGGGGCAGCACAGATACGCAGTATTTT.

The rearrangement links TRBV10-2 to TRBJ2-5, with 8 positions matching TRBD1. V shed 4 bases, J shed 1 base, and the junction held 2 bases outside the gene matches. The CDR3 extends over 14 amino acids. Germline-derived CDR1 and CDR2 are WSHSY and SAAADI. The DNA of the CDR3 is TGCGCCAGCAGTGCAGGGGGCCTCCAAGAGACCCAGTACTTC. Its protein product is CASSAGGLQETQYF.

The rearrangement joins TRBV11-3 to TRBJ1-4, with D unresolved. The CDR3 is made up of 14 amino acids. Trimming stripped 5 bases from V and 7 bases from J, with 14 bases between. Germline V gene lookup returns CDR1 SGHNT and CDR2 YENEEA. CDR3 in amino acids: CASSPRGPTEKLFF. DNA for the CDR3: TGTGCCAGCAGCCCCCGAGGGCCGACTGAAAAACTGTTTTTT.

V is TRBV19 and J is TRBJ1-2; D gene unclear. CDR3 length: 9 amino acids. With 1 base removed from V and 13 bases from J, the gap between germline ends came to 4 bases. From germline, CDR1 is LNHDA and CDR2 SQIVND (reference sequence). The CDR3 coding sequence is TGTGCCAGTAGTATAGGGTCCACCTTC. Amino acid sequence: CASSIGSTF.

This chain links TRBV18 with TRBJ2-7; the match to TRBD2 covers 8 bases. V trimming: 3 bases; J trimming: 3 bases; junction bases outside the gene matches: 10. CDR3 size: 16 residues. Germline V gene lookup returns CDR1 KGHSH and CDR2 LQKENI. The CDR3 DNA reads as TGTGCCAGCTCACCGTTAAACGGGGGGGCCGACTACGAGCAGTACTTC. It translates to CASSPLNGGADYEQYF.

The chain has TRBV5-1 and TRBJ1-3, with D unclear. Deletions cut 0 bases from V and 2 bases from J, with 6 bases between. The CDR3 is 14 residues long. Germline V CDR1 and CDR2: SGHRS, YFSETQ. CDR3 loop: CASSLDSTGNTIYF. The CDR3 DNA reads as TGCGCCAGCAGCTTGGACAGTACTGGAAACACCATATATTTT.

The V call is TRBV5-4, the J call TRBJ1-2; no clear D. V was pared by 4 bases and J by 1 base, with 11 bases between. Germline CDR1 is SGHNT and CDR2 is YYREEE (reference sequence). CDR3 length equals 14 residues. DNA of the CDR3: TGTGCCAGCAGCCCCGGTGGGCGTAACTATGGCTACACCTTC. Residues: CASSPGGRNYGYTF.

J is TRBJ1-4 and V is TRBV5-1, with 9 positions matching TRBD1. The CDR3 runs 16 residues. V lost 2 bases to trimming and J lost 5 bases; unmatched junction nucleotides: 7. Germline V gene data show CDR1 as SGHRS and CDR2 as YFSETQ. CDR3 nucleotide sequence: TGCGCCAGCAGCTTTTTTACCGGGACAGGGAATGAAAAACTGTTTTTT. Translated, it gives CASSFFTGTGNEKLFF. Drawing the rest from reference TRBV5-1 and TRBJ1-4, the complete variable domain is KAGVTQTPRYLIKTRGQQVTLSCSPISGHRSVSWYQQTPGQGLQFLFEYFSETQRNKGNFPGRFSGRQFSNSRSEMNVSTLELGDSALYLCASSFFTGTGNEKLFFGSGTQLSVL.

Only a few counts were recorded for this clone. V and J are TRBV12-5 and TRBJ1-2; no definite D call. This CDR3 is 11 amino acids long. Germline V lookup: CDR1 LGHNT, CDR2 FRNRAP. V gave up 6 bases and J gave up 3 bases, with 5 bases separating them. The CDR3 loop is CASGDDYGYTF. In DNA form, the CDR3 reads TGTGCTAGTGGGGACGACTATGGCTACACCTTC.

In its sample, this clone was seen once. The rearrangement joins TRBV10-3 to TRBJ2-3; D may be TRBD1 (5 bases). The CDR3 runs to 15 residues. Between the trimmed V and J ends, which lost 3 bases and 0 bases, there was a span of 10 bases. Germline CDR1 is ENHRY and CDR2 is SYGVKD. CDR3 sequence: CAISDPGKSTDTQYF. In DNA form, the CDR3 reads TGTGCCATCAGTGACCCAGGGAAGAGCACAGATACGCAGTATTTT.

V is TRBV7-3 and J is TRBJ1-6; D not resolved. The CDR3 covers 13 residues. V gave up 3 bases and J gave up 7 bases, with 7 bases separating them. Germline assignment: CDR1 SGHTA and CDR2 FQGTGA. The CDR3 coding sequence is TGTGCCAGCAGCTTTGTGGGGAATTCACCCCTCCACTTT. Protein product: CASSFVGNSPLHF. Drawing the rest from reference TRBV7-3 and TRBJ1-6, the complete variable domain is GAGVSQTPSNKVTEKGKYVELRCDPISGHTALYWYRQSLGQGPEFLIYFQGTGAADDSGLPNDRFFAVRPEGSVSTLKIQRTERGDSAVYLCASSFVGNSPLHFGNGTRLTVT.

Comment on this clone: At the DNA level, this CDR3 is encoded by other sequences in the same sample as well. The CDR3 spells CASSLAGGYEQYF. The CDR3 bases are TGTGCCAGCAGCTTAGCGGGGGGCTACGAGCAGTACTTC. V usage is TRBV7-2 and J usage is TRBJ2-7; D might be TRBD2 (6 bases). Deletions cut 0 bases from V and 3 bases from J, with 6 bases between. Germline values: CDR1 SGHTA, CDR2 FQGNSA. This CDR3 comprises 13 residues.

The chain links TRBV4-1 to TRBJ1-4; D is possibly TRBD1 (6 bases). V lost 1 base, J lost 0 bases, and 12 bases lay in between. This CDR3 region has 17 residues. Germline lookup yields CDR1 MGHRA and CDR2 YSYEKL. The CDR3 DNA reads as TGCGCCAGCAGCCAAGTTCCCAGGGGAGCAACTAATGAAAAACTGTTTTTT. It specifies CASSQVPRGATNEKLFF.

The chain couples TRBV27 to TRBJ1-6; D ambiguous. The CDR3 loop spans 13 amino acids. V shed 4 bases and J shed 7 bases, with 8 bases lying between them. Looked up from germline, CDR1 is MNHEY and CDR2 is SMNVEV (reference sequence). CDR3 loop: CASSWGYNSPLHF. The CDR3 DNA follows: TGTGCCAGCAGTTGGGGATACAATTCACCCCTCCACTTT.

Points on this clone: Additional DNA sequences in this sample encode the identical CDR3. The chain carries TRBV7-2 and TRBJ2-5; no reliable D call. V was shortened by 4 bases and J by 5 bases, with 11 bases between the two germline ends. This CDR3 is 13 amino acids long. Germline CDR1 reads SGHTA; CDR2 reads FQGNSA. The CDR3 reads CASSSRVQETQYF. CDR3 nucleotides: TGTGCCAGCAGCTCCCGCGTCCAGGAGACCCAGTACTTC. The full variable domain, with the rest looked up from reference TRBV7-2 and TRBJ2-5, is GAGVSQSPSNKVTEKGKDVELRCDPISGHTALYWYRQSLGQGLEFLIYFQGNSAPDKSGLPSDRFSAERTGGSVSTLTIQRTQQEDSAVYLCASSSRVQETQYFGPGTRLLVL.

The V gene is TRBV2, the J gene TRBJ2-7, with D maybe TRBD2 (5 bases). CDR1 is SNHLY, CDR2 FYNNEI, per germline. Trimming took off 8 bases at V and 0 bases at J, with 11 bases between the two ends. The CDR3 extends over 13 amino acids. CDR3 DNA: TGTGCCAGCCGCTCGGGATTCTCCTACGAGCAGTACTTC. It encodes CASRSGFSYEQYF.

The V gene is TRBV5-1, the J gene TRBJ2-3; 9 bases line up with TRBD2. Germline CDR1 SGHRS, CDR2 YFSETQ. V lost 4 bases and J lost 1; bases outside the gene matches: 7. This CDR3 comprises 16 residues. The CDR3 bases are TGCGCCAGCAGCCCCGGGCGGGGGGGACGCACAGATACGCAGTATTTT. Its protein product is CASSPGRGGRTDTQYF. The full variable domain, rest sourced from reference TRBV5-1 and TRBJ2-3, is KAGVTQTPRYLIKTRGQQVTLSCSPISGHRSVSWYQQTPGQGLQFLFEYFSETQRNKGNFPGRFSGRQFSNSRSEMNVSTLELGDSALYLCASSPGRGGRTDTQYFGPGTRLTVL.

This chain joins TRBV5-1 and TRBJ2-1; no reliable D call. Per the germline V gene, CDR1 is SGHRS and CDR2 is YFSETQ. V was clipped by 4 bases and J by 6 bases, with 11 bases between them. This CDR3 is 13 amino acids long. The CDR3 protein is CASSQSLSNEQFF. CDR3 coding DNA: TGCGCCAGCAGCCAAAGTTTAAGCAATGAGCAGTTCTTC.